Following are 3 T cell receptor beta chains from one sample sequenced in a study of T-cell reconstitution after alpha-beta-depleted transplantation in children. Preparing the TCRbeta library involved the use of unique molecular identifiers. TCRdb ran MiXCR on the PCR reads and lists one entry per CDR3 protein. The table lists just over 950,000 distinct CDR3 sequences, about 31% of them singletons. The sequenced sample was PBMCs, mostly from graft donor cells, obtained 360 days after TCRalphabeta/CD19-depleted stem cell transplant. These receptor sequences come from a boy under two years old who had a stem cell transplant for SCID, so the T cells may come from the graft donor.

The V and J genes are TRBV11-1 and TRBJ1-1; a weak D match, TRBD1 (5 bases). Trimming shortened V by 0 bases and J by 3 bases, and 11 bases separated the two germline ends. The CDR3 runs 15 residues. Germline CDR1 SGHAT, CDR2 FQDESV (reference sequence). CDR3 in amino acids: CASSLARGVHTEAFF. As DNA, the CDR3 is TGTGCCAGCAGCTTAGCGCGGGGGGTCCACACTGAAGCTTTCTTT.

The genes are TRBV12-3 or TRBV12-4 and TRBJ1-1; D call uncertain. The ends were cut back, 6 bases at V and 3 bases at J, with 20 bases in the middle. The CDR3 contains 16 residues. The CDR3 DNA is TGTGCCAGCAGCCCTCTAAAACGACTGGGCGACACTGAAGCTTTCTTT. It translates to CASSPLKRLGDTEAFF.

This clonotype was detected only a few times. This chain uses TRBV12-3 or TRBV12-4 with TRBJ1-2, with no clear D. V lost 3 bases and J lost 3, with 8 bases in between. The CDR3 covers 13 residues. CDR3 region: CASSLRAYYGYTF. Written as DNA, the CDR3 is TGTGCCAGCAGTTTGCGGGCGTACTATGGCTACACCTTC.